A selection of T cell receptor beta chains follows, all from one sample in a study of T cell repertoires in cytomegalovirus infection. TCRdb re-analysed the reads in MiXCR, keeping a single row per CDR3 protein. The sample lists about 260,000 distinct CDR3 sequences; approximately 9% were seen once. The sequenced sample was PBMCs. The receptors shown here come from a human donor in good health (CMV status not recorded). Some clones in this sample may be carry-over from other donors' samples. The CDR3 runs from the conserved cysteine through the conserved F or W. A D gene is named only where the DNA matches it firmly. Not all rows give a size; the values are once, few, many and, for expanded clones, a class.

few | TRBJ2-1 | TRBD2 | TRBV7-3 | CASSLFAGGGNEQFF | TGTGCCAGCAGCTTATTTGCGGGGGGGGGCAATGAGCAGTTCTTC
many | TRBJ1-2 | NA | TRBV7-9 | CASSLAGPGWGYTF | TGTGCCAGCAGCTTAGCAGGACCAGGGTGGGGCTACACCTTC
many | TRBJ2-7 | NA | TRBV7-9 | CASSLADISYEQYF | TGTGCCAGCAGCTTAGCAGATATCTCCTACGAGCAGTACTTC
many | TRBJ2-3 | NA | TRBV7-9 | CASSLGPLIDTQYF | TGTGCCAGCAGCTTAGGACCCTTAATTGATACGCAGTATTTT
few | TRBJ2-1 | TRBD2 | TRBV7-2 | CASSSPGGLADEQFF | TGTGCCAGCAGCTCCCCGGGGGGTCTAGCCGACGAGCAGTTCTTC
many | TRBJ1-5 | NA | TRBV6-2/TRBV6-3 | CASSYPLARRGNQPQHF | TGTGCCAGCAGTTACCCCCTTGCACGGAGGGGCAATCAGCCCCAGCATTTT
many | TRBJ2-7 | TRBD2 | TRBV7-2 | CASSLGGGSGYEQYF | TGTGCCAGCAGCTTAGGGGGCGGGAGCGGTTACGAGCAGTACTTC
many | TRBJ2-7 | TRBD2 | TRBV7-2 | CASSYGLAVYEQYF | TGTGCCAGCAGCTACGGACTAGCGGTTTACGAGCAGTACTTC
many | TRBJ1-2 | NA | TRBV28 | CASTSAGRNYGYTF | TGTGCCAGCACCTCCGCGGGCCGGAACTATGGCTACACCTTC
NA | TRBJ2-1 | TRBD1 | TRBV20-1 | CSANRDRYNEQFF | TGCAGTGCTAACCGGGACAGATACAATGAGCAGTTCTTC
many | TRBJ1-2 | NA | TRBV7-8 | CASSLSGPDYGYTF | TGTGCCAGCAGCTTAAGTGGGCCTGACTATGGCTACACCTTC
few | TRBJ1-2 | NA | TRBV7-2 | CASSSGRGVNYGYTF | TGTGCCAGCAGCTCCGGGAGGGGGGTCAACTATGGCTACACCTTC
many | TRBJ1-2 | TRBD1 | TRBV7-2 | CASTITAGGRHGYTF | TGTGCCAGCACCATAACCGCAGGGGGACGCCATGGCTACACCTTC
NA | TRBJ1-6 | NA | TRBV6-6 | CASSSAGTSSSPLHF | TGTGCCAGCAGTTCCGCCGGGACCAGTAGTTCACCCCTCCACTTT
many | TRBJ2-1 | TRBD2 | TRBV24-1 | CATSDRSGRSINEQFF | TGTGCCACCAGTGATCGTAGCGGGAGGAGTATCAATGAGCAGTTCTTC
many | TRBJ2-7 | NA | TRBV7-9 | CASNHTLRTGHLAQYF | TGTGCCAGCAACCACACTCTCCGTACAGGCCATCTCGCGCAGTACTTC
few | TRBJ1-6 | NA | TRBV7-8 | CASSLSDGESSPLHF | TGTGCCAGCAGCTTATCTGACGGGGAAAGTTCACCCCTCCACTTT
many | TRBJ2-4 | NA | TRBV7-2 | CASSSPSLLAKNIQYF | TGTGCCAGCAGCTCCCCTAGTCTCTTAGCCAAAAACATTCAGTACTTC
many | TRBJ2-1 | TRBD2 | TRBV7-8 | CASSVLAGGLGEQFF | TGTGCCAGCAGCGTACTAGCGGGGGGCCTCGGTGAGCAGTTCTTC
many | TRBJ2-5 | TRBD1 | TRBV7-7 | CASSLRRDRGFGKTQYF | TGTGCTAGCAGCTTAAGGAGAGACAGGGGATTCGGCAAGACCCAGTACTTC
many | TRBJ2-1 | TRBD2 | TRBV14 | CASSQGLAGVRDEQFF | TGTGCCAGCAGCCAAGGACTAGCGGGAGTCCGCGATGAGCAGTTCTTC
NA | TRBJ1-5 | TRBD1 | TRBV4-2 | CASSRGTGENQPQHF | TGTGCCAGCAGTCGGGGGACAGGCGAGAATCAGCCCCAGCATTTT
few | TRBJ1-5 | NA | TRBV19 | CASSIQSQLGPQHF | TGTGCCAGTAGCATACAGAGTCAGCTCGGGCCCCAGCATTTT
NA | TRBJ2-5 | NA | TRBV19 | CASGAKRGETQYF | TGTGCCAGTGGTGCGAAAAGGGGCGAGACCCAGTACTTC
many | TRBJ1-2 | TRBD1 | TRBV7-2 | CASSLNPDRGMRGGYTF | TGTGCCAGCAGCTTAAACCCTGACAGGGGGATGAGGGGTGGCTACACCTTC
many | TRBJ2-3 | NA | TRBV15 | CATGAGGTDTQYF | TGTGCCACCGGAGCAGGGGGCACAGATACGCAGTATTTT
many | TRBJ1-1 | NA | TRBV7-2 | CASSLEWVTEAFF | TGTGCCAGCAGCTTAGAGTGGGTTACTGAAGCTTTCTTT
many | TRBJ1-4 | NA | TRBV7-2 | CASSLGPGGEKLFF | TGTGCCAGCAGCTTGGGACCCGGGGGTGAAAAACTGTTTTTT
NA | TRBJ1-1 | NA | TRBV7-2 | CASRLGGVNTEAFF | TGTGCCAGCAGGTTAGGGGGGGTGAACACTGAAGCTTTCTTT
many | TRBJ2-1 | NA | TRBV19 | CASSKGLMWDEQFF | TGTGCCAGTAGTAAAGGACTTATGTGGGATGAGCAGTTCTTC
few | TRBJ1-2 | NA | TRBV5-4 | CASSLGGGSDKAYGYTF | TGTGCCAGCAGCTTGGGCGGCGGCAGCGATAAAGCCTATGGCTACACCTTC
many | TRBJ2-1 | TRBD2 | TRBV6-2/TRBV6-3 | CASRTLAGTYNEQFF | TGTGCCAGCAGAACACTAGCGGGCACCTACAATGAGCAGTTCTTC
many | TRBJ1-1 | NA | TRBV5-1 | CASRYGTAMNTEAFF | TGCGCCAGCAGATACGGGACTGCCATGAACACTGAAGCTTTCTTT
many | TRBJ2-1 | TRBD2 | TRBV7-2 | CASRASGRADNEQFF | TGTGCCAGCAGAGCTAGCGGGAGGGCTGATAATGAGCAGTTCTTC
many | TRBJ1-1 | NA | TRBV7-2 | CASSAGGGVGTEAFF | TGTGCCAGCAGCGCCGGGGGTGGGGTTGGAACTGAAGCTTTCTTT
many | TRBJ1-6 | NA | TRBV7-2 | CASTGQGDYNSPLHF | TGTGCCAGCACCGGGCAGGGAGATTATAATTCACCCCTCCACTTT
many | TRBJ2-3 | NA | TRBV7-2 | CASSFFQGTDTQYF | TGTGCCAGCAGCTTTTTTCAGGGCACAGATACGCAGTATTTT
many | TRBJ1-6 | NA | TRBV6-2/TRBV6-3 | CASSLDTSSSYNSPLHF | TGTGCCAGCAGCTTGGACACTTCGAGCTCCTATAATTCACCCCTCCACTTT
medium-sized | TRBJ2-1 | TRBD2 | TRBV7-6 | CASSLGGSGRSTLYNEQFF | TGTGCCAGCAGCTTAGGGGGTAGCGGGAGGTCCACCCTATACAATGAGCAGTTCTTC
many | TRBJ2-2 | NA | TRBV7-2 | CASSFVTGELFF | TGTGCCAGCAGCTTCGTAACCGGGGAGCTGTTTTTT
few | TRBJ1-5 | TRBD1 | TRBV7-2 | CASRITGGNQPQHF | TGTGCCAGCAGGATCACAGGGGGTAATCAGCCCCAGCATTTT
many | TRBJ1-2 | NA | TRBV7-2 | CASSPRSGGLNYGYTF | TGTGCCAGCAGCCCAAGAAGCGGGGGGCTTAACTATGGCTACACCTTC